This paragraph reports one T cell receptor beta chain. The sample originates from a study of control samples from healthy donors and cancer patients. The table came from immunoSEQ multiplex PCR; TCRdb's copy has only in-frame clones and leaves some out. The sample holds about 410,000 clones, 90% seen once. V lost 4 bases and J lost 6, with 8 bases in between. Germline CDR1 is SGHVS and CDR2 is FQNEAQ. The CDR3 spans 12 residues. The chain employs TRBV7-8 and TRBJ2-3; D perhaps matches TRBD2 (6 bases). Specimen: PBMCs. This TCR was recovered from a man aged 40-50 years with head and neck cancer. The CDR3 region has the DNA TGTGCCAGCAGCTCCCGGGGGGATACGCAGTATTTT. It specifies CASSSRGDTQYF.